Listed below are T cell receptor beta chains from one sample, sequenced in a study of beta chain features in type 1 diabetes. Produced via immunoSEQ multiplex PCR; TCRdb's table is partial and in-frame only. The table shows 810,000 or so clones, with 15% to 20% occurring only once. Sequencing was carried out using naive CD4+ T cells from blood. The receptors come from a woman between 18 and 29 years old in good health. Each CDR3 is given with its conserved first and last residue. D genes are given only for firm matches. Some rows have no size entry. The others give once, few or many, or a class for an expanded clone.

CDR3 length	D gene	clone size	V gene	J gene	CDR3 protein
16	TRBD2	-	TRBV27	TRBJ2-1	CASKEYSSGSYNEQFF
16	TRBD2	-	TRBV7-9	TRBJ2-3	CASSLLAGDPTDTQYF
14	-	-	TRBV10-3	TRBJ2-1	CAISASGDRNEQFF
15	-	few	TRBV10-3	TRBJ1-5	CASSYSQSAGQPQHF
15	-	once	TRBV27	TRBJ1-4	CASRHRTEGNEKLFF
13	-	-	TRBV29-1	TRBJ1-5	CSVEFGRNQPQHF
15	-	-	TRBV21-1	TRBJ2-2	CASSKGGRNTGELFF
16	-	-	TRBV7-8	TRBJ2-1	CASSLARLVSYNEQFF
16	-	-	TRBV2	TRBJ2-7	CASSERTEKKPYEQYF
15	-	-	TRBV7-6	TRBJ2-5	CASSLEVAHQETQYF
13	-	few	TRBV4-2	TRBJ1-3	CASSQDAGNTIYF
15	-	once	TRBV6-1	TRBJ2-7	CASQGGATSKAEQYF
12	TRBD1	few	TRBV10-2	TRBJ2-7	CASRDRGYEQYF
14	-	-	TRBV7-8	TRBJ2-3	CASSLAGGTDTQYF
18	TRBD2	-	TRBV4-2	TRBJ2-3	CASSQKKLAGAGSDTQYF
16	TRBD1	few	TRBV7-9	TRBJ2-7	CASSSFRGSAGYEQYF
14	-	-	TRBV27	TRBJ1-4	CASRGKATNEKLFF
18	TRBD1	once	TRBV5-4	TRBJ1-1	CASSLLGGAGYGDTEAFF
13	-	-	TRBV14	TRBJ1-2	CASSQVGVLGYTF
14	-	-	TRBV5-6	TRBJ1-1	CASSWLQGNTEAFF
15	-	-	TRBV5-1	TRBJ2-7	CASSFLSGASYEQYF
13	-	-	TRBV19	TRBJ1-2	CASSIGGLFGYTF
14	-	-	TRBV10-3	TRBJ2-5	CAISEYRESETQYF
14	-	-	TRBV15	TRBJ2-3	CATSPGLLTDTQYF
15	TRBD1	few	TRBV7-3	TRBJ2-3	CASSFDRGGTDTQYF
15	TRBD1	few	TRBV10-3	TRBJ1-2	CAISDLDRGNYGYTF
14	-	-	TRBV14	TRBJ2-2	CASSQRGDTGELFF
14	-	-	TRBV7-9	TRBJ2-7	CASSFPSERYEQYF
14	-	few	TRBV7-3	TRBJ2-1	CASGSLPAYNEQFF
14	-	-	TRBV6-5	TRBJ2-2	CASSEGGNTGELFF
13	-	-	TRBV28	TRBJ1-2	CASSSQGSWGYTF
15	-	-	TRBV6-5	TRBJ2-7	CAISVQNDPFHEQYF
14	TRBD2	few	TRBV2	TRBJ2-7	CASIETSGNYEQYF
14	-	-	TRBV9	TRBJ2-2	CASSALRGTGELFF
15	-	-	TRBV4-3	TRBJ1-5	CASSQVYTPGQPQHF
13	-	few	TRBV18	TRBJ1-1	CASSPAGLTEAFF
15	-	few	TRBV2	TRBJ1-2	CASTLRTGRDGGYTF
15	TRBD1	few	TRBV5-1	TRBJ2-3	CASSLGTGGTDTQYF
13	-	few	TRBV5-4	TRBJ2-1	CASSLSESNEQFF
15	-	-	TRBV13	TRBJ1-1	CASSLAYAENTEAFF
15	-	few	TRBV7-9	TRBJ2-3	CASSLVWGGTDTQYF
15	-	-	TRBV9	TRBJ2-7	CASSVGGAPAYEQYF
15	-	few	TRBV14	TRBJ2-1	CASSRGSASYNEQFF
13	-	-	TRBV2	TRBJ2-3	CASKGEPTDTQYF
10	-	few	TRBV20-1	TRBJ1-1	CSVGQREAFF
14	TRBD2	-	TRBV7-3	TRBJ2-1	CASSREGLNNEQFF
15	TRBD2	few	TRBV9	TRBJ2-1	CASSQGLAVYNEQFF
15	TRBD1	-	TRBV7-2	TRBJ1-1	CASSLMTGLNTEAFF
16	-	-	TRBV6-5	TRBJ2-7	CASSYGVLRSSYEQYF
14	-	-	TRBV6-1	TRBJ2-2	CASGGAANTGELFF